This T cell receptor (beta chain) was sequenced in a study of OX40 agonist ivuxolimab in advanced cancers. Profiling relied on immunoSEQ multiplex PCR, and the TCRdb table lists in-frame clones only, not all of them. This table has 60,000 to 70,000 clones, roughly 87% appearing once. Germline V gene sequence: CDR1 SGDLS, CDR2 YYNGEE. CDR3 length: 16 amino acids. The V and J ends lost 4 bases and 6 bases respectively, with 17 bases between them. This sequence joins TRBV9 and TRBJ1-6; D is uncertain. This receptor was obtained from an adult with an advanced solid tumor such as melanoma, head and neck, liver or kidney cancer. Source: CD4+ or CD8+ T cells sorted from blood, taken in a trial of the OX40 agonist ivuxolimab. As DNA, the CDR3 is TGTGCCAGCAGCTCACCACCGGGTTTGATTAATTCACCCCTCCACTTT. Amino acid sequence: CASSSPPGLINSPLHF.